One sample yielded the 25 T cell receptor beta chains listed below, sequenced in a study of blood T cell repertoires in COVID-19. Data came from immunoSEQ multiplex PCR; TCRdb stores just in-frame clones and leaves some out. The sample contains a few hundred thousand clones, approximately 86% of which appear only once. The sample comprised PBMCs or T cells enriched from blood (not recorded which). These receptor sequences come from a woman between 50 and 59 years old with acute COVID-19.

This clone appeared a few times. This rearrangement joins TRBV7-8 to TRBJ1-5; 7 nucleotides match TRBD1. Trimming cost V 3 bases and J 6 bases; bases outside gene matches: 11. Germline CDR1 reads SGHVS; CDR2 reads FQNEAQ. The CDR3 extends over 16 amino acids. The CDR3 spells CASSFRDSPTGQPQHF. Here the CDR3 DNA reads TGTGCCAGCAGCTTTAGGGACAGCCCAACGGGTCAGCCCCAGCATTTT.

This rearrangement joins TRBV19 to TRBJ2-5, with D perhaps matching TRBD1 (5 bases). Trimming shortened V by 1 base and J by 1 base, and 13 bases separated the two germline ends. The CDR3 has 16 amino acids. Germline V gene lookup returns CDR1 LNHDA and CDR2 SQIVND (reference sequence). CDR3 protein: CASSIVIGHSQETQYF. The DNA for the CDR3 is TGTGCCAGTAGTATAGTAATAGGACACTCCCAAGAGACCCAGTACTTC.

The rearrangement joins TRBV24-1 to TRBJ1-1; maybe TRBD1 (5 bases). The germline CDR1 and CDR2 sequences are KGHDR and SFDVKD. The V and J ends lost 7 bases and 2 bases respectively, with 10 bases between them. The CDR3 spans 13 residues. CDR3 sequence reads: CATRQTENTEAFF. In nucleotides, the CDR3 is TGTGCCACCAGACAGACAGAAAACACTGAAGCTTTCTTT.

This clone has a handful of counts. The V gene is TRBV6-5, the J gene TRBJ1-1; D is possibly TRBD1 (6 bases). Trimming left V 6 bases short and J 2 bases short, with 16 bases between. This CDR3 has 15 amino acids. Looked up from germline, CDR1 is MNHEY and CDR2 is SVGAGI. CDR3 in amino acids: CASRLGQHFNTEAFF. Written as DNA, the CDR3 is TGTGCCAGCAGGCTAGGACAGCACTTCAACACTGAAGCTTTCTTT.

The V gene is TRBV4-2, the J gene TRBJ1-5; TRBD1 aligns across 7 bases. Germline V gene lookup returns CDR1 LGHNA and CDR2 YNFKEQ. The CDR3 consists of 17 residues. J was trimmed by 4 bases and V by 3 bases; bases with no gene match: 12. CDR3 residues: CASSHPPGQAQNQPQHF. The CDR3 bases are TGTGCCAGCAGCCACCCACCCGGACAGGCCCAAAATCAGCCCCAGCATTTT.

The chain links TRBV6-5 to TRBJ2-5; TRBD1 matches at 8 bases. J was trimmed by 9 bases and V by 6 bases; bases with no gene match: 9. Germline-derived CDR1 and CDR2 are MNHEY and SVGAGI. There are 13 residues in the CDR3. CDR3 sequence (DNA): TGTGCCAGCAGGTCGACAGGGGTCATGGCCCAGTACTTC. Translation: CASRSTGVMAQYF.

The chain employs TRBV3-1 (or the pseudogene TRBV3-2) and TRBJ1-6; D call uncertain. Trimming cost V 5 bases and J 0 bases, with 11 bases left between them. The CDR3 length is 16 residues. The germline CDR1 and CDR2 sequences are LGHDT and YNNKEL (reference sequence). The CDR3, as DNA: TGTGCCAGCAGCGCGGCGCCGGGCTCCTATAATTCACCCCTCCACTTT. Residues: CASSAAPGSYNSPLHF.

This clone appeared once. The V call is TRBV5-4, the J call TRBJ1-2; 9 bases fit TRBD1. V gave up 1 base and J gave up 6 bases; unmatched junction bases: 1. Germline CDR1 and CDR2: SGHNT and YYREEE (reference sequence). The CDR3 sequence is 13 residues long. CDR3 nucleotides: TGTGCCAGCAGCTTGAGGACAGGGGATGGCTACACCTTC. Its translation: CASSLRTGDGYTF.

J is TRBJ1-5 and V is TRBV15, with D possibly matching TRBD1 (6 bases). The germline gives CDR1 LNHNV, CDR2 YYDKDF (reference sequence). The CDR3 is made up of 20 amino acids. Trimming shortened V by 0 bases and J by 0 bases, and 21 bases separated the two germline ends. CDR3 nucleotide sequence: TGTGCCACCAGCAGAGATTCCGGGGCGACAGGATTCTATAGCAATCAGCCCCAGCATTTT. The encoded protein is CATSRDSGATGFYSNQPQHF.

This CDR3 reads CATSDSQGLYEKLFF. DNA for the CDR3: TGTGCCACCAGTGATTCTCAGGGTTTATACGAAAAACTGTTTTTT. The chain uses TRBV24-1 and TRBJ1-4; the D gene is possibly TRBD1 (5 bases). V gave up 2 bases and J gave up 8 bases, with 14 bases separating them. The CDR3 is 15 amino acids. The germline V gene has CDR1 KGHDR and CDR2 SFDVKD.

The rearrangement links TRBV27 to TRBJ2-2; the D gene is possibly TRBD1 (6 bases). The CDR3 length is 16 residues. The V and J ends lost 6 bases and 0 bases respectively, with 14 bases between them. The germline gives CDR1 MNHEY, CDR2 SMNVEV (reference sequence). The CDR3 DNA is TGTGCCAGCAGAATGTTGGGGGACACGAACACCGGGGAGCTGTTTTTT. Amino acids: CASRMLGDTNTGELFF.

The chain carries TRBV6-5 and TRBJ2-1, with 9 bases lining up with TRBD1. The CDR3 loop spans 15 amino acids. Germline V gives CDR1 MNHEY, CDR2 SVGAGI. J gave up 0 bases and V 10 bases, and 7 bases lay outside the gene matches. The CDR3 DNA is TGTGCCATCAATCCGGGACAGGGCTCCTACAATGAGCAGTTCTTC. This encodes CAINPGQGSYNEQFF.

This rearrangement joins TRBV7-2 to TRBJ2-5, with D tentatively TRBD2 (5 bases). CDR1 and CDR2 from the germline V gene are SGHTA and FQGNSA. Trimming took off 3 bases at V and 5 bases at J, with 16 bases between the two ends. The CDR3 is 15 residues long. CDR3 nucleotide sequence: TGTGCCAGCAGCTTTTCCCTAGGAGGTGGGGAGACCCAGTACTTC. Protein product: CASSFSLGGGETQYF.

CDR3: CASSQNRVETQYF. The CDR3 DNA reads TGTGCCAGCAGCCAGAACAGGGTAGAGACCCAGTACTTC. V is TRBV7-6 and J is TRBJ2-5; tentative D call: TRBD1 (6 bases). This CDR3 is built from 13 residues. Germline V gene sequence: CDR1 SGHVS, CDR2 FNYEAQ. V was clipped by 5 bases and J by 4 bases, with 11 bases between them.

In this sample, this clone turned up once. The CDR3 DNA is TGTGCCTGGAGTGGCGGGTCCATCTGGGGGCAGTACTTC. Translating it yields CAWSGGSIWGQYF. The rearrangement joins TRBV30 to TRBJ2-7; a possible D gene is TRBD2 (5 bases). V lost 1 base to trimming and J lost 9 bases, with 16 bases between them. The germline CDR1 and CDR2 sequences are GTSNPN and SVGIG (reference sequence). The CDR3 length is 13 residues.

The chain uses TRBV11-3 and TRBJ2-1, with 7 positions matching TRBD1. Germline CDR1 reads SGHNT; CDR2 reads YENEEA. J was trimmed by 5 bases and V by 4 bases; bases with no gene match: 8. The CDR3 is made up of 15 amino acids. The CDR3 sequence is CASSSTGFGHNEQFF. CDR3 sequence (DNA): TGTGCCAGCAGCTCGACAGGGTTTGGACACAATGAGCAGTTCTTC.

The rearrangement joins TRBV4-3 to TRBJ2-7; 9 bases fit TRBD1. The CDR3 length is 17 residues. J lost 4 bases, V lost 0 bases, and 10 bases had no gene match. CDR1 is LGHNA and CDR2 is YSLEER in the germline V gene. CDR3 sequence: CASSQELGGQGLYEQYF. The CDR3 nucleotides read TGCGCCAGCAGCCAAGAACTCGGTGGACAGGGGTTGTACGAGCAGTACTTC.

The chain employs TRBV19 and TRBJ2-7; D is undetermined. The V end was cut by 3 bases, the J end by 3 bases, with 6 bases between. Looked up from germline, CDR1 is LNHDA and CDR2 is SQIVND (reference sequence). This CDR3 is 12 amino acids long. The CDR3 coding sequence is TGTGCCAGTAGTATTAACGGCTACGAGCAGTACTTC. The encoded protein is CASSINGYEQYF.

This clone was seen a handful of times. This chain uses TRBV11-2 with TRBJ1-5; 7 positions agree with TRBD1. Germline lookup yields CDR1 SGHAT and CDR2 FQNNGV. The CDR3 is made up of 13 amino acids. Unmatched junction bases numbered 4, after V lost 5 bases and J lost 6 bases. The CDR3 DNA is TGTGCCAGCAGCCGACAGGGAAGTCAGCCCCAGCATTTT. This encodes CASSRQGSQPQHF.

This chain uses TRBV2 with TRBJ2-2, with D possibly matching TRBD1 (5 bases). Trimming shortened V by 10 bases and J by 6 bases, and 9 bases separated the two germline ends. This CDR3 comprises 11 residues. Germline values: CDR1 SNHLY, CDR2 FYNNEI. The CDR3 DNA is TGTGCCACCATAGGGGCCGGGGAGCTGTTTTTT. The encoded protein is CATIGAGELFF.

The gene calls are TRBV19 and TRBJ2-1, with 14 bases fitting TRBD2. The CDR3 totals 18 residues. Looked up from germline, CDR1 is LNHDA and CDR2 is SQIVND (reference sequence). V dropped 9 bases and J dropped 7; count of bases not matched to a gene: 17. CDR3 in DNA: TGTGCCAGGGCCGGACAAAGGACTAGCGGGAGGTCCAGGAATGAGCAGTTCTTC. Its translation: CARAGQRTSGRSRNEQFF. The variable domain in full, with the rest retrieved from reference TRBV19 and TRBJ2-1, is DGGITQSPKYLFRKEGQNVTLSCEQNLNHDAMYWYRQDPGQGLRLIYYSQIVNDFQKGDIAEGYSVSREKKESFPLTVTSAQKNPTAFYLCARAGQRTSGRSRNEQFFGPGTRLTVL.

This clone was detected only a few times. This chain uses TRBV6-1 with TRBJ1-1; D is unresolved. Germline V gives CDR1 MNHNS, CDR2 SASEGT. The V gene lost 2 bases and the J gene lost 4 bases, with 11 bases spanning the gap. This CDR3 has 14 amino acids. DNA of the CDR3: TGTGCCAGCAGTGAACGGGCGGGCGGCACTGAAGCTTTCTTT. Amino acids: CASSERAGGTEAFF.

This chain uses TRBV27 with TRBJ1-4; TRBD1 matches at 7 bases. Germline V lookup: CDR1 MNHEY, CDR2 SMNVEV (reference sequence). The J segment lost 8 bases and the V segment lost 2 bases, leaving 5 bases of the junction unmatched. CDR3 size: 14 residues. This CDR3 is CASSLKGAGEKLFF. In nucleotides, the CDR3 is TGTGCCAGCAGTTTAAAGGGGGCCGGGGAAAAACTGTTTTTT.

CDR3 coding DNA: TGTGCCAGCAGTGGGGAGGGAGAAGCTTTCTTT. Its protein is CASSGEGEAFF. The chain has TRBV12-3 or TRBV12-4 and TRBJ1-1; D gene ambiguous. V shed 5 bases and J shed 8 bases, with 9 bases lying between them. CDR3 size: 11 residues.

The chain has TRBV3-1 (or the pseudogene TRBV3-2) and TRBJ1-4; weak D call: TRBD1 (6 bases). Trimming left V 4 bases short and J 8 bases short, with 23 bases between. CDR1 is LGHDT, CDR2 YNNKEL, per germline (reference sequence). The CDR3 is made up of 17 amino acids. CDR3 amino acids: CASSRWTERQKGEKLFF. The CDR3 DNA follows: TGTGCCAGCAGCCGGTGGACAGAGAGGCAAAAGGGGGAAAAACTGTTTTTT.